These 15 T cell receptor beta chains were all obtained from the same sample, sequenced in a study of cytomegalovirus exposure and HLA in healthy donors. It was with 60 Vbeta and 13 Jbeta primers that the PCR ran. Profiling relied on immunoSEQ multiplex PCR, and the TCRdb table lists in-frame clones only, not all of them. The sample carries approximately 80,000 clones, 74% recorded once. Sequencing used PBMCs. The receptors were gathered from a man aged 25 to 45 in good health and CMV-seropositive.

J is TRBJ1-5 and V is TRBV19; the match to TRBD1 covers 7 bases. Trimming removed 7 bases from V and 0 bases from J; junction bases left unmatched: 9. Germline CDR1 reads LNHDA; CDR2 reads SQIVND (reference sequence). This CDR3 is 16 amino acids long. The CDR3 coding sequence is TGTGCCAGTAAGGGCCCAGGGGGGAATAGCAATCAGCCCCAGCATTTT. This translates into CASKGPGGNSNQPQHF.

This clone has a handful of counts. V usage is TRBV6-5 and J usage is TRBJ2-5, with 9 bases identical to TRBD2. J was trimmed by 5 bases and V by 2 bases; bases with no gene match: 9. This CDR3 contains 16 residues. CDR1 and CDR2 (germline): MNHEY, SVGAGI. The CDR3 loop is CASSYQGRAGGETQYF. The CDR3 coding sequence is TGTGCCAGCAGTTACCAAGGGCGGGCGGGAGGGGAGACCCAGTACTTC.

The rearrangement uses TRBV30 and TRBJ2-7, with 8 positions matching TRBD1. Germline CDR1 reads GTSNPN; CDR2 reads SVGIG (reference sequence). CDR3 length: 13 residues. J lost 2 bases, V lost 5 bases, and 5 bases had no gene match. The CDR3 bases are TGTGCCTGGGGCGGACAGGGACCCTACGAGCAGTACTTC. This codes for CAWGGQGPYEQYF.

V and J are TRBV15 and TRBJ2-6, with 7 bases fitting TRBD1. Germline loops: CDR1 LNHNV, CDR2 YYDKDF (reference sequence). The J segment lost 1 base and the V segment lost 3 bases, leaving 9 bases of the junction unmatched. There are 18 residues in the CDR3. The CDR3 DNA is TGTGCCACCAGCAGTCATGACAGGGCCCAATCTGGGGCCAACGTCCTGACTTTC. This gives the protein CATSSHDRAQSGANVLTF.

This chain links TRBV15 with TRBJ1-4; 7 bases fit TRBD1. Germline V gene data show CDR1 as LNHNV and CDR2 as YYDKDF (reference sequence). Trimming at V came to 5 bases and at J to 8 bases, leaving 11 bases not matched to a gene. This CDR3 contains 15 residues. The CDR3 protein is CATSYPTGWDEKLFF. The CDR3 coding sequence is TGTGCCACCAGCTACCCGACAGGGTGGGACGAAAAACTGTTTTTT. The full variable domain, with the rest looked up from reference TRBV15 and TRBJ1-4, is DAMVIQNPRYQVTQFGKPVTLSCSQTLNHNVMYWYQQKSSQAPKLLFHYYDKDFNNEADTPDNFQSRRPNTSFCFLDIRSPGLGDTAMYLCATSYPTGWDEKLFFGSGTQLSVL.

J is TRBJ2-3 and V is TRBV11-1; TRBD2 agrees at 7 bases. The CDR3 spans 15 residues. Germline loops: CDR1 SGHAT, CDR2 FQDESV (reference sequence). V dropped 7 bases and J dropped 4; count of bases not matched to a gene: 11. The CDR3: CASNTNRDYSDTQYF. CDR3 nucleotide sequence: TGTGCCAGCAACACAAACCGGGACTACTCAGATACGCAGTATTTT. Combining the CDR3 with reference TRBV11-1 and TRBJ2-3 gives the whole variable domain EAEVAQSPRYKITEKSQAVAFWCDPISGHATLYWYRQILGQGPELLVQFQDESVVDDSQLPKDRFSAERLKGVDSTLKIQPAELGDSAMYLCASNTNRDYSDTQYFGPGTRLTVL.

The chain carries TRBV5-1 and TRBJ2-2; no firm D call. V was pared by 3 bases and J by 5 bases, with 17 bases between. The CDR3 is 16 amino acids. Germline V lookup: CDR1 SGHRS, CDR2 YFSETQ. CDR3 loop: CASSSQISPGTGELFF. As DNA, the CDR3 is TGCGCCAGCAGCTCCCAAATTTCCCCCGGTACCGGGGAGCTGTTTTTT.

This rearrangement joins TRBV13 to TRBJ1-4; no reliable D call. Trimming pared 5 bases from V and 5 bases from J, leaving 12 bases between. The CDR3 totals 14 residues. Germline assignment: CDR1 PRHDT and CDR2 FYEKMQ (reference sequence). The CDR3 sequence: CASSLPGQNEKLFF. CDR3 sequence (DNA): TGTGCCAGCAGCCTACCAGGTCAGAATGAAAAACTGTTTTTT.

This clone occurred a few times. The chain is built from TRBV9 and TRBJ1-2; TRBD1 matches at 8 bases. This CDR3 is 16 amino acids long. Germline V gene lookup returns CDR1 SGDLS and CDR2 YYNGEE. Losses at the gene ends were 3 bases for V and 7 bases for J; bases not matched to a gene: 14. The chain's CDR3 is CASSAQGQGRGFGYTF. CDR3 coding DNA: TGTGCCAGCAGCGCCCAAGGACAGGGTCGGGGGTTTGGCTACACCTTC. The entire variable domain, with the rest obtained from reference TRBV9 and TRBJ1-2, is as follows: DSGVTQTPKHLITATGQRVTLRCSPRSGDLSVYWYQQSLDQGLQFLIQYYNGEERAKGNILERFSAQQFPDLHSELNLSSLELGDSALYFCASSAQGQGRGFGYTFGSGTRLTVV.

J is TRBJ1-1 and V is TRBV5-1; possible D gene TRBD1, 6 bases. CDR3 length equals 14 residues. The V end was cut by 0 bases, the J end by 1 base, with 7 bases between. Germline CDR1 reads SGHRS; CDR2 reads YFSETQ. DNA of the CDR3: TGCGCCAGCAGCTTGGGGGACAAGAACACTGAAGCTTTCTTT. Amino acids: CASSLGDKNTEAFF.

This chain links TRBV19 with TRBJ2-1, with D tentatively TRBD1 (6 bases). With 1 base removed from V and 7 bases from J, the gap between germline ends came to 8 bases. The CDR3 has 13 residues. CDR1 LNHDA and CDR2 SQIVND come from the germline V gene (reference sequence). This CDR3 is CASSIGTENEQFF. CDR3 in DNA: TGTGCCAGTAGTATAGGGACAGAAAATGAGCAGTTCTTC.

The chain carries TRBV20-1 and TRBJ2-7; tentative D call: TRBD2 (6 bases). CDR1 and CDR2 (germline): DFQATT, SNEGSKA (reference sequence). Trimming stripped 3 bases from V and 6 bases from J, with 9 bases between. The CDR3 has 11 residues. This CDR3 reads CSASGSAEQYF. As DNA, the CDR3 is TGCAGTGCTAGCGGGAGTGCCGAGCAGTACTTC.

In DNA, the CDR3 is TGTGCCAGCAGTGAAATGGGACTAGCAGACTACGAGCAGTACTTC. Its protein product is CASSEMGLADYEQYF. The chain employs TRBV28 and TRBJ2-7, with 9 bases identical to TRBD2. The CDR3 runs to 15 residues. The trim removed 5 bases at V and 3 bases at J, leaving 8 bases unmatched. The V gene's germline CDR1 is MDHEN and CDR2 SYDVKM.

V is TRBV28 and J is TRBJ1-1; no definite D call. V dropped 8 bases and J dropped 0 bases, with 7 bases sitting between them. The germline V gene has CDR1 MDHEN and CDR2 SYDVKM. The CDR3 runs to 12 residues. CDR3 nucleotide sequence: TGTGCCAGCCGCGTGATGAACACTGAAGCTTTCTTT. Its protein product is CASRVMNTEAFF.

V and J are TRBV15 and TRBJ1-2; 8 bases line up with TRBD1. The J segment lost 8 bases and the V segment lost 3 bases, leaving 8 bases of the junction unmatched. CDR3 length equals 14 residues. Germline V gene data show CDR1 as LNHNV and CDR2 as YYDKDF (reference sequence). The CDR3 DNA follows: TGTGCCACCAGCAGGGGTCAGGGGGCGAAGGGCTACACCTTC. It specifies CATSRGQGAKGYTF.